One sample yielded the 2 T cell receptor beta chains listed below, sequenced in a study of control samples from healthy donors and cancer patients. Only in-frame clones appear in the TCRdb table, and some are missing; sequencing was by immunoSEQ multiplex PCR. The profile shows about 51,000 clones, around nine tenths of them singletons. Sequences were obtained from PBMCs. The origin of the receptors is a man aged 45-60 years with head and neck cancer.

This chain links TRBV6-5 with TRBJ1-5, with D hard to call. The germline gives CDR1 MNHEY, CDR2 SVGAGI. The V end lost 7 bases, the J end lost 0 bases, and 13 bases lay between the germline ends. The CDR3 sequence is 15 residues long. In DNA, the CDR3 is TGTGCCAGCACCGAGACGGCATTTAGCAATCAGCCCCAGCATTTT. It yields the protein CASTETAFSNQPQHF.

The chain recombines TRBV27 with TRBJ2-7; D is undetermined. With 1 base removed from V and 1 base from J, the gap between germline ends came to 5 bases. Germline-derived CDR1 and CDR2 are MNHEY and SMNVEV (reference sequence). This CDR3 is 13 amino acids long. CDR3 DNA: TGTGCCAGCAGTTTATTCCAGTCCTACGAGCAGTACTTC. Amino acids: CASSLFQSYEQYF.